The source of this T cell receptor beta chain is a study of control samples from healthy donors and cancer patients. The data were produced by immunoSEQ multiplex PCR, yet TCRdb's version contains in-frame clones alone and is incomplete. The sample carries under 200,000 clones, roughly 95% recorded once. V shed 6 bases and J shed 2 bases, with 10 bases lying between them. There are 13 residues in the CDR3. The receptor was isolated from a woman in her 30s in good health. J is TRBJ2-5 and V is TRBV12-3 or TRBV12-4; perhaps TRBD1 as D (5 bases). What was sequenced was blood. The CDR3 DNA reads TGTGCCAGCAGCCCTCAGGGACAAGAGACCCAGTACTTC. It codes for CASSPQGQETQYF.